These 18 T cell receptor beta chains came from one sample sequenced in a study of T cell responses to AZD1222 COVID-19 vaccine. TCRdb's table, derived via immunoSEQ multiplex PCR, lists solely in-frame clones and lacks some. The data show some 55,000 clones, roughly 87% seen once. The sequencing here drew on peripheral blood, taken on day 0 of AZD1222 vaccination. The receptors shown here come from an adult in good health.

DNA of the CDR3: TGCAGCGTTGACCACGGGACGGGGAACACTGAAGCTTTCTTT. Encoded protein: CSVDHGTGNTEAFF. The chain recombines TRBV29-1 with TRBJ1-1; a possible D gene is TRBD1 (5 bases). The CDR3 is 14 amino acids. Trimming took 3 bases from V and 1 from J, leaving 12 bases between them. CDR1 is SQVTM and CDR2 is ANQGSEA in the germline V gene.

The rearrangement links TRBV7-9 to TRBJ1-4; D is possibly TRBD1 (5 bases). The germline V and J ends were trimmed by 0 bases and 7 bases, with 12 bases remaining between them. CDR1 and CDR2 (germline): SEHNR, FQNEAQ (reference sequence). This CDR3 is 15 amino acids long. CDR3 DNA: TGTGCCAGCAGCTTAGCGGGGGTGAATGGTGAAAAACTGTTTTTT. Translating it yields CASSLAGVNGEKLFF.

The CDR3 nucleotides read TGTGCCAGCAGCCAAGCCGGGCCGTATAGCAATCAGCCCCAGCATTTT. Amino acid sequence: CASSQAGPYSNQPQHF. The chain carries TRBV4-2 and TRBJ1-5; D is uncertain. There are 16 residues in the CDR3. Germline V CDR1 and CDR2: LGHNA, YNFKEQ. The V end lost 1 base, the J end lost 0 bases, and 10 bases lay between the germline ends.

CDR3 nucleotide sequence: TGTGCCAGCAGTCCCGGTCCGGAAGAGACCCAGTACTTC. Amino acids: CASSPGPEETQYF. J is TRBJ2-5 and V is TRBV9; D remains unclear. The germline V gene encodes CDR1 SGDLS and CDR2 YYNGEE. This CDR3 comprises 13 residues. The V end was cut by 5 bases, the J end by 3 bases, with 11 bases between.

The chain has TRBV13 and TRBJ1-2; D remains unclear. The CDR3 has 9 residues. V gave up 8 bases and J gave up 8 bases, with 6 bases separating them. CDR1 and CDR2 (germline): PRHDT, FYEKMQ (reference sequence). CDR3 in DNA: TGTGCCAGCCGTCGGGGCTACACCTTC. It codes for CASRRGYTF.

The rearrangement joins TRBV28 to TRBJ1-5, with D unclear. The germline CDR1 and CDR2 sequences are MDHEN and SYDVKM. V gave up 1 base and J gave up 4 bases, with 17 bases separating them. The length of the CDR3 is 17 residues. This CDR3 is CASSLSGLGGLNQPQHF. CDR3 sequence (DNA): TGTGCCAGCAGTTTATCCGGGTTAGGTGGCCTTAATCAGCCCCAGCATTTT. Complete variable domain (other parts from reference TRBV28 and TRBJ1-5): DVKVTQSSRYLVKRTGEKVFLECVQDMDHENMFWYRQDPGLGLRLIYFSYDVKMKEKGDIPEGYSVSREKKERFSLILESASTNQTSMYLCASSLSGLGGLNQPQHFGDGTRLSIL.

This rearrangement joins TRBV5-8 to TRBJ1-2; no reliable D call. Per the germline V gene, CDR1 is SGHTS and CDR2 is YDEGEE. This CDR3 is 15 amino acids long. V shed 4 bases and J shed 4 bases, with 17 bases lying between them. CDR3 in DNA: TGTGCCAGCAGCCCGGGTGGCGGGTTGGGCTATGGCTACACCTTC. This sequence encodes CASSPGGGLGYGYTF.

The chain links TRBV5-1 to TRBJ1-6; tentative D call: TRBD1 (6 bases). V shed 3 bases and J shed 10 bases, with 17 bases lying between them. The CDR3 spans 15 residues. Germline values: CDR1 SGHRS, CDR2 YFSETQ. The DNA for the CDR3 is TGCGCCAGCAGCTGGGACGAGGGGGGCCGGTCACCCCTCCACTTT. Its translation is CASSWDEGGRSPLHF.

The rearrangement uses TRBV19 and TRBJ1-5; 7 bases align to TRBD1. The CDR3 loop spans 15 amino acids. V was pared by 7 bases and J by 4 bases, with 10 bases of the junction left unmatched. Per germline, CDR1 LNHDA and CDR2 SQIVND (reference sequence). The CDR3, as DNA: TGTGCCAGTAATTCTCCAGGGGGTTCAAATCAGCCCCAGCATTTT. Its translation: CASNSPGGSNQPQHF.

The chain employs TRBV28 and TRBJ1-2, with a weak D call TRBD1 (6 bases). Trimming took 6 bases from V and 2 from J, leaving 10 bases between them. Germline CDR1 is MDHEN and CDR2 is SYDVKM. CDR3 length equals 13 residues. CDR3 bases: TGTGCCAGCAGCTACGGACAGAACTATGGCTACACCTTC. Its translation is CASSYGQNYGYTF.

This chain uses TRBV5-6 with TRBJ1-2, with a weak D call TRBD1 (5 bases). CDR1 is SGHDT and CDR2 is YYEEEE in the germline V gene. Trimming took off 0 bases at V and 4 bases at J, with 16 bases between the two ends. The CDR3 is made up of 16 amino acids. CDR3 bases: TGTGCCAGCAGCTTGGGTCCAGGGCTAAGGGGCTATGGCTACACCTTC. Its translation is CASSLGPGLRGYGYTF.

The J gene is TRBJ1-6, the V gene TRBV9; TRBD1 aligns across 7 bases. The CDR3 runs to 16 residues. V lost 4 bases and J lost 6; bases outside the gene matches: 10. Germline CDR1 SGDLS, CDR2 YYNGEE. The CDR3 is CASSSQGDPLNSPLHF. CDR3 nucleotide sequence: TGTGCCAGCAGCTCCCAGGGGGATCCCCTTAATTCACCCCTCCACTTT.

The chain carries TRBV2 and TRBJ1-4, with 7 positions matching TRBD1. V shed 6 bases, J shed 12 bases, and the junction held 7 bases outside the gene matches. The V gene's germline CDR1 is SNHLY and CDR2 FYNNEI. The CDR3 runs 12 residues. In DNA form, the CDR3 reads TGTGCCAGCAGCCTGACAGGGATAGAACTGTTTTTT. Amino acids: CASSLTGIELFF.

This chain uses TRBV14 with TRBJ2-7; no definite D call. Germline V lookup: CDR1 SGHDN, CDR2 FVKESK. The CDR3 runs to 15 residues. V dropped 0 bases and J dropped 4 bases, with 13 bases sitting between them. The CDR3 DNA reads as TGTGCCAGCAGCCAAGAATCAAATCTTGGGTACGAGCAGTACTTC. This encodes CASSQESNLGYEQYF.

The chain uses TRBV5-1 and TRBJ2-1; D is undetermined. The V end lost 1 base, the J end lost 1 base, and 3 bases lay between the germline ends. Germline CDR1 and CDR2: SGHRS and YFSETQ. CDR3 size: 13 residues. This CDR3 reads CASSLSSYNEQFF. In DNA, the CDR3 is TGCGCCAGCAGCTTGAGTTCCTACAATGAGCAGTTCTTC.

The chain carries TRBV11-2 and TRBJ1-1, with TRBD1 matching 10 bases. Germline CDR1 and CDR2: SGHAT and FQNNGV. CDR3 length: 18 residues. Losses at the gene ends were 1 base for V and 1 base for J; bases not matched to a gene: 9. The CDR3: CASSLVLDRGHENTEAFF. The CDR3 nucleotides read TGTGCCAGCAGCTTAGTTCTCGACAGGGGGCATGAGAACACTGAAGCTTTCTTT.

The chain couples TRBV7-2 to TRBJ1-5; D gene unclear. Germline values: CDR1 SGHTA, CDR2 FQGNSA. Trimming shortened V by 2 bases and J by 0 bases, and 8 bases separated the two germline ends. The CDR3 contains 15 residues. CDR3 DNA sequence: TGTGCCAGCAGCTTACTAGGGATTAGCAATCAGCCCCAGCATTTT. Protein: CASSLLGISNQPQHF.

This chain uses TRBV18 with TRBJ1-1; D possibly corresponds to TRBD1 (5 bases). V was trimmed by 2 bases and J by 1 base, leaving 8 bases between them. The CDR3 runs to 14 residues. The germline V gene has CDR1 KGHSH and CDR2 LQKENI. The DNA of the CDR3 is TGTGCCAGCTCACCAATCGGGGGGAACACTGAAGCTTTCTTT. Its protein is CASSPIGGNTEAFF. The whole variable domain, filled in from reference TRBV18 and TRBJ1-1, reads NAGVMQNPRHLVRRRGQEARLRCSPMKGHSHVYWYRQLPEEGLKFMVYLQKENIIDESGMPKERFSAEFPKEGPSILRIQQVVRGDSAAYFCASSPIGGNTEAFFGQGTRLTVV.